This TCR beta chain was identified during a study of blood T cell repertoires in COVID-19. Profiling relied on immunoSEQ multiplex PCR, and the TCRdb table lists in-frame clones only, not all of them. The sample carries a few hundred thousand clones, 65% to 90% recorded once. Sequencing was performed on PBMCs or T cells enriched from blood (not recorded which). The sequence was obtained from a woman in her 30s who had been exposed to COVID-19.

The CDR3 reads CAISKGQGANTGELFF. As DNA, the CDR3 is TGTGCCATCAGTAAGGGACAGGGGGCGAACACCGGGGAGCTGTTTTTT. V gene TRBV10-3 combines with J gene TRBJ2-2, with 11 nucleotides matching TRBD1. J gave up 0 bases and V 5 bases, and 2 bases lay outside the gene matches. CDR3 length equals 16 residues. The germline V gene has CDR1 ENHRY and CDR2 SYGVKD.